The 26 T cell receptor beta chains reported below all come from one sample, sequenced in a study of shared clonotypes between healthy human individuals. Data came from immunoSEQ multiplex PCR; TCRdb stores just in-frame clones and leaves some out. This sample has a few million clones, with 85% to 95% found just once. Sample: naive CD4+ T cells from PBMCs. The sample's subset: CD45RA+ positively selected. The receptors originated from a man younger than 35 in good health. Some clones in this sample may be carry-over from other donors' samples.

The CDR3, as DNA: TGTGCCAGCAGCGTAATCTTGAGAACAGGGGCAAATTACGAGCAGTACTTC. Encoded protein: CASSVILRTGANYEQYF. This chain links TRBV9 with TRBJ2-7, with TRBD1 identical over 7 bases. Germline V gives CDR1 SGDLS, CDR2 YYNGEE. The V gene end was trimmed by 1 base and the J gene end by 4 bases; junction bases not matched to a gene: 14. There are 17 residues in the CDR3. Full variable domain (remainder filled in from reference TRBV9 and TRBJ2-7): DSGVTQTPKHLITATGQRVTLRCSPRSGDLSVYWYQQSLDQGLQFLIQYYNGEERAKGNILERFSAQQFPDLHSELNLSSLELGDSALYFCASSVILRTGANYEQYFGPGTRLTVT.

The rearrangement joins TRBV15 to TRBJ2-7; possibly TRBD1 or TRBD2 for D (5 bases each). Germline lookup yields CDR1 LNHNV and CDR2 YYDKDF (reference sequence). Trimming removed 0 bases at V and 4 bases at J, with 19 bases between. This CDR3 spans 17 amino acids. The CDR3 here is CATSRDLGASRAYEQYF. DNA for the CDR3: TGTGCCACCAGCAGAGATTTAGGCGCTAGCAGGGCTTACGAGCAGTACTTC.

The chain recombines TRBV28 with TRBJ2-7; perhaps D is TRBD1 or TRBD2 (5 bases each). V lost 5 bases and J 3 bases, leaving 17 bases between the germline ends. The length of the CDR3 is 15 residues. CDR1 is MDHEN, CDR2 SYDVKM, per germline. Written as DNA, the CDR3 is TGTGCCAGCAGTCCGCCTACCGGGACCCTCTACGAGCAGTACTTC. Protein sequence: CASSPPTGTLYEQYF.

The gene calls are TRBV5-1 and TRBJ1-1, with TRBD1 matching over 7 bases. Germline trimming cut 3 bases from V and 3 bases from J; bases unmatched to any gene: 14. In germline, CDR1 is SGHRS, CDR2 YFSETQ. The CDR3 runs to 17 residues. CDR3 sequence: CASSSTGQKTIYTEAFF. CDR3 in DNA: TGCGCCAGCAGCTCCACGGGACAGAAAACGATATACACTGAAGCTTTCTTT.

This chain links TRBV7-9 with TRBJ2-5; a weak D match, TRBD1 (5 bases). V was pared by 0 bases and J by 2 bases, with 13 bases between. From germline, CDR1 is SEHNR and CDR2 FQNEAQ (reference sequence). There are 16 residues in the CDR3. The CDR3 is CASSLAPAGIQETQYF. For the CDR3, the DNA is TGTGCCAGCAGCTTAGCCCCAGCAGGGATACAAGAGACCCAGTACTTC.

The CDR3 protein is CASSIPRPGGTGELFF. The CDR3, as DNA: TGTGCCAGTAGTATTCCCAGGCCAGGAGGGACCGGGGAGCTGTTTTTT. This chain joins TRBV19 and TRBJ2-2; maybe TRBD2 (6 bases). With 3 bases removed from V and 5 bases from J, the gap between germline ends came to 16 bases. CDR1 and CDR2 (germline): LNHDA, SQIVND (reference sequence). The length of the CDR3 is 16 residues. Combining the CDR3 with reference TRBV19 and TRBJ2-2 gives the whole variable domain DGGITQSPKYLFRKEGQNVTLSCEQNLNHDAMYWYRQDPGQGLRLIYYSQIVNDFQKGDIAEGYSVSREKKESFPLTVTSAQKNPTAFYLCASSIPRPGGTGELFFGEGSRLTVL.

The chain has TRBV6-5 and TRBJ1-3; D unresolved. The CDR3 length is 14 residues. V gave up 5 bases and J gave up 4 bases, with 12 bases separating them. Looked up from germline, CDR1 is MNHEY and CDR2 is SVGAGI. CDR3 coding DNA: TGTGCCAGCAGTACGCCTTCCGGGGGAAACACCATATATTTT. Translation: CASSTPSGGNTIYF.

The chain uses TRBV7-8 and TRBJ1-1, with unresolved D. V lost 0 bases and J lost 6, with 11 bases in between. Germline-derived CDR1 and CDR2 are SGHVS and FQNEAQ. The CDR3 loop spans 14 amino acids. DNA of the CDR3: TGTGCCAGCAGCTTAGCGGAAGGGCGCGCTGAAGCTTTCTTT. Its translation is CASSLAEGRAEAFF.

V and J are TRBV6-1 and TRBJ1-4, with 7 bases fitting TRBD1. The CDR3 contains 15 residues. CDR1 is MNHNS and CDR2 is SASEGT in the germline V gene. The trim removed 5 bases at V and 5 bases at J, leaving 8 bases unmatched. The chain's CDR3 is CASSLGPGQNEKLFF. CDR3 bases: TGTGCCAGCAGTCTCGGGCCGGGACAGAATGAAAAACTGTTTTTT.

The rearrangement links TRBV7-8 to TRBJ2-7, with D perhaps TRBD2 (6 bases). This CDR3 has 14 amino acids. The germline CDR1 and CDR2 sequences are SGHVS and FQNEAQ. The ends were cut back, 5 bases at V and 10 bases at J, with 21 bases in the middle. CDR3 nucleotides: TGTGCCAGCAGCGTCCGGGACTCTGGGCATGGACAGTACTTC. Translated: CASSVRDSGHGQYF.

This chain joins TRBV5-4 and TRBJ2-7; TRBD2 matches at 8 bases. The CDR3 runs to 16 residues. Trimming removed 2 bases from V and 3 bases from J; junction bases left unmatched: 10. Germline V gene sequence: CDR1 SGHNT, CDR2 YYREEE (reference sequence). CDR3 loop: CASSFSTGLGVYEQYF. Here the CDR3 DNA reads TGTGCCAGCAGCTTTAGTACGGGACTAGGCGTCTACGAGCAGTACTTC.

This chain's CDR3 is CAWGGRKLFF. The CDR3 bases are TGTGCCTGGGGCGGGAGAAAACTGTTTTTT. The V gene is TRBV30, the J gene TRBJ1-4, with D unresolved. V lost 5 bases and J 10 bases, leaving 8 bases between the germline ends. The length of the CDR3 is 10 residues. In germline, CDR1 is GTSNPN, CDR2 SVGIG (reference sequence).

The rearrangement uses TRBV5-4 and TRBJ2-1, with TRBD2 as a possible D gene (6 bases). CDR1 is SGHNT and CDR2 is YYREEE in the germline V gene (reference sequence). Trimming pared 2 bases from V and 12 bases from J, leaving 15 bases between. The CDR3 has 13 residues. DNA for the CDR3: TGTGCCAGCAGCTTTGATACCTCCGGGAGGCAGTTCTTC. Its protein product is CASSFDTSGRQFF.

V gene TRBV19 combines with J gene TRBJ1-2; D is perhaps TRBD1 (5 bases). The CDR3 consists of 14 residues. Germline CDR1 LNHDA, CDR2 SQIVND (reference sequence). V was shortened by 5 bases and J by 8 bases, with 18 bases between the two germline ends. CDR3 bases: TGTGCCAGTAGTCAATTCACATCAAGGGGCGGCTACACCTTC. The encoded protein is CASSQFTSRGGYTF.

This clone appeared a single time. This sequence joins TRBV4-1 and TRBJ1-2, with D maybe TRBD1 (6 bases). CDR1 is MGHRA and CDR2 is YSYEKL in the germline V gene. V lost 0 bases and J lost 7, with 12 bases in between. The CDR3 runs to 14 residues. The CDR3 DNA reads TGCGCCAGCAGCCAAGAAGGACAGCGCTCTGGCTACACCTTC. Its protein product is CASSQEGQRSGYTF.

About this clone itself: The same CDR3 can be traced to other DNA sequences in this sample. This chain uses TRBV29-1 with TRBJ2-3, with 9 nucleotides matching TRBD2. The CDR3 loop spans 13 amino acids. V dropped 6 bases and J dropped 2; count of bases not matched to a gene: 3. CDR1 is SQVTM and CDR2 is ANQGSEA in the germline V gene. CDR3 region: CSVTSGSTDTQYF. In nucleotides, the CDR3 is TGCAGCGTGACTAGCGGCTCCACAGATACGCAGTATTTT.

The chain links TRBV5-1 to TRBJ1-5; no clear D. Trimming shortened V by 4 bases and J by 7 bases, and 18 bases separated the two germline ends. The CDR3 contains 15 residues. Per germline, CDR1 SGHRS and CDR2 YFSETQ. For the CDR3, the DNA is TGCGCCAGCAGCGTCCTGGGCCTAGAGGGCCAGCCCCAGCATTTT. Protein product: CASSVLGLEGQPQHF.

The rearrangement joins TRBV5-1 to TRBJ2-5; D perhaps matches TRBD1 (5 bases). Between the trimmed V and J ends, which lost 2 bases and 3 bases, there was a span of 14 bases. CDR3 size: 15 residues. CDR1 and CDR2 (germline): SGHRS, YFSETQ. This CDR3 is CASSFGFGAEETQYF. The CDR3 DNA reads TGCGCCAGCAGCTTTGGCTTTGGGGCAGAAGAGACCCAGTACTTC.

This chain joins TRBV5-7 and TRBJ2-5; a weak D match, TRBD2 (5 bases). TRBV5-7 is known as an ORF, though its function is uncertain. This CDR3 region has 18 residues. V shed 4 bases and J shed 1 base, with 23 bases lying between them. The CDR3 loop is CASSTSPRADGLQETQYF. DNA for the CDR3: TGTGCCAGCAGCACCAGCCCTCGGGCGGACGGACTCCAAGAGACCCAGTACTTC.

This chain joins TRBV18 and TRBJ1-1; TRBD1 aligns across 7 bases. The CDR3 spans 17 residues. CDR1 and CDR2 from the germline V gene are KGHSH and LQKENI. The V gene end was trimmed by 2 bases and the J gene end by 0 bases; junction bases not matched to a gene: 9. The CDR3 DNA sequence: TGTGCCAGCTCACCATTGACAGGGCGTTCCATGAACACTGAAGCTTTCTTT. Its protein is CASSPLTGRSMNTEAFF.

The V call is TRBV6-5, the J call TRBJ2-3; D uncertain. The CDR3 extends over 12 amino acids. The V gene lost 7 bases and the J gene lost 1 base, with 6 bases spanning the gap. The germline CDR1 and CDR2 sequences are MNHEY and SVGAGI. The CDR3 here is CASIGGTDTQYF. The CDR3 region has the DNA TGTGCCAGCATCGGCGGCACAGATACGCAGTATTTT.

The rearrangement joins TRBV25-1 to TRBJ2-7; 9 bases match TRBD1. Germline CDR1 MGHDK, CDR2 SYGVNS. This CDR3 comprises 15 residues. After removal of 8 bases from V and 3 bases from J, the junction contained 11 bases not matched to a gene. CDR3 sequence reads: CASGSRLGQGYEQYF. The CDR3 nucleotides read TGTGCCAGCGGGTCTCGACTGGGACAGGGCTACGAGCAGTACTTC.

The CDR3 here is CASSRWRIAGSSYNEQFF. Here the CDR3 DNA reads TGTGCCAGCAGTAGGTGGAGAATAGCGGGCAGCTCCTACAATGAGCAGTTCTTC. The chain recombines TRBV28 with TRBJ2-1, with 7 nucleotides matching TRBD2. The CDR3 is 18 residues long. Trimming cost V 5 bases and J 0 bases; bases outside gene matches: 13. Germline V lookup: CDR1 MDHEN, CDR2 SYDVKM.

V usage is TRBV11-2 and J usage is TRBJ1-1; 8 bases fit TRBD1. The CDR3 spans 13 residues. Germline CDR1 SGHAT, CDR2 FQNNGV. After removal of 5 bases from V and 11 bases from J, the junction contained 10 bases not matched to a gene. The CDR3: CASSALDRARAFF. Written as DNA, the CDR3 is TGTGCCAGCAGCGCACTGGACAGGGCGAGGGCTTTCTTT. The full variable domain, rest sourced from reference TRBV11-2 and TRBJ1-1, is EAGVAQSPRYKIIEKRQSVAFWCNPISGHATLYWYQQILGQGPKLLIQFQNNGVVDDSQLPKDRFSAERLKGVDSTLKIQPAKLEDSAVYLCASSALDRARAFFGQGTRLTVV.

V and J are TRBV2 and TRBJ2-7; perhaps TRBD1 as D (5 bases). The V gene's germline CDR1 is SNHLY and CDR2 FYNNEI. With 6 bases removed from V and 4 bases from J, the gap between germline ends came to 10 bases. The CDR3 is made up of 12 amino acids. The CDR3, as DNA: TGTGCCAGCAGAGCCCAGGGATACGAGCAGTACTTC. This encodes CASRAQGYEQYF.

This clone appeared once. This chain links TRBV29-1 with TRBJ2-7; 9 positions match TRBD1. The CDR3 has 12 amino acids. Germline lookup yields CDR1 SQVTM and CDR2 ANQGSEA. Trimming took 7 bases from V and 4 from J; bases not matched to a gene: 5. The CDR3 is CSAGQGWYEQYF. CDR3 DNA sequence: TGCAGCGCCGGACAGGGGTGGTACGAGCAGTACTTC.